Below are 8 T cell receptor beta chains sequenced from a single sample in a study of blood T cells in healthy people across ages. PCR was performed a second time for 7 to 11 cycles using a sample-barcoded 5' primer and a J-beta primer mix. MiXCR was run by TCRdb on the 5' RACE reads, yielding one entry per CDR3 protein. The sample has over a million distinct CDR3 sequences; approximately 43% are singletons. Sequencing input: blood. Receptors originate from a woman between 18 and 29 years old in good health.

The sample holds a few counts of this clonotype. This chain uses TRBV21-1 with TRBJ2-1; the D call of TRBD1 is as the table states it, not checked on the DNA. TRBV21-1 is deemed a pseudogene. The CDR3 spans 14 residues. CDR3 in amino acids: CASSRTEGVNEQFF. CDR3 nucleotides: TGTGCCAGCAGCCGTACCGAGGGGGTCAATGAGCAGTTCTTC.

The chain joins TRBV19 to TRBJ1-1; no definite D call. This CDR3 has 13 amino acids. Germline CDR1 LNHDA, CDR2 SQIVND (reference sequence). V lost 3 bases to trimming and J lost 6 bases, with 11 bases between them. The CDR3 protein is CASSMAPFAEAFF. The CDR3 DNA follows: TGTGCCAGTAGTATGGCCCCATTCGCTGAAGCTTTCTTT.

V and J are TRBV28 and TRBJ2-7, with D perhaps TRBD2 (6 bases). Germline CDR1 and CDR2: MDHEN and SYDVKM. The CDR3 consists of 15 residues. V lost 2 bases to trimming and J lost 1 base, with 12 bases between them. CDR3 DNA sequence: TGTGCCAGCAGTTTAGGAGGGCTCAGGTCCTACGAGCAGTACTTC. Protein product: CASSLGGLRSYEQYF.

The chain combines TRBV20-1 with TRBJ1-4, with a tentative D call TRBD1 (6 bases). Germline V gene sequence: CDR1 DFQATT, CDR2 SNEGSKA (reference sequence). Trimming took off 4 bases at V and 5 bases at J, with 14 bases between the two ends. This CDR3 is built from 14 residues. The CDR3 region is CSANRGGANEKLFF. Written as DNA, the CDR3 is TGCAGTGCTAACCGGGGGGGGGCGAATGAAAAACTGTTTTTT.

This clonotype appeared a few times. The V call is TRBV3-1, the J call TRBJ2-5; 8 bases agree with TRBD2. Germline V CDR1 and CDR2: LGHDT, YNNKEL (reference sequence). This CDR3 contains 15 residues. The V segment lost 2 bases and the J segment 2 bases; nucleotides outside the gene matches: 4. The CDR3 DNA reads TGTGCCAGCAGCCAACCGGGACTAGGGCAAGAGACCCAGTACTTC. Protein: CASSQPGLGQETQYF.

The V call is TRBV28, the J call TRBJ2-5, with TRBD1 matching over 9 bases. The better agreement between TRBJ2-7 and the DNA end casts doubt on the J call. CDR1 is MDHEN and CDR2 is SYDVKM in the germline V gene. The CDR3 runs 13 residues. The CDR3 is CASIRGTGSEQYF. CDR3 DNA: TGTGCCAGCATAAGAGGGACAGGGAGCGAGCAGTACTTC.

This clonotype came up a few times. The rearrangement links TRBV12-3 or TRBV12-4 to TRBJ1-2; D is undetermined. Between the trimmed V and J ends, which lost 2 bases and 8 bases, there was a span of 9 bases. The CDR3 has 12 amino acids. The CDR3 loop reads CASSLMSGGYTF. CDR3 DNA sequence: TGTGCCAGCAGTTTAATGTCGGGCGGCTACACCTTC.

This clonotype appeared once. The CDR3 protein is CASSAETGIERHSNQPQHF. Written as DNA, the CDR3 is TGTGCCAGCAGCGCTGAGACAGGCATAGAAAGACATAGCAATCAGCCCCAGCATTTT. The chain links TRBV5-6 to TRBJ1-5, with TRBD1 as a possible D gene (6 bases). Germline V gene sequence: CDR1 SGHDT, CDR2 YYEEEE. The CDR3 has 19 amino acids. V was clipped by 4 bases and J by 0 bases, with 23 bases between them.